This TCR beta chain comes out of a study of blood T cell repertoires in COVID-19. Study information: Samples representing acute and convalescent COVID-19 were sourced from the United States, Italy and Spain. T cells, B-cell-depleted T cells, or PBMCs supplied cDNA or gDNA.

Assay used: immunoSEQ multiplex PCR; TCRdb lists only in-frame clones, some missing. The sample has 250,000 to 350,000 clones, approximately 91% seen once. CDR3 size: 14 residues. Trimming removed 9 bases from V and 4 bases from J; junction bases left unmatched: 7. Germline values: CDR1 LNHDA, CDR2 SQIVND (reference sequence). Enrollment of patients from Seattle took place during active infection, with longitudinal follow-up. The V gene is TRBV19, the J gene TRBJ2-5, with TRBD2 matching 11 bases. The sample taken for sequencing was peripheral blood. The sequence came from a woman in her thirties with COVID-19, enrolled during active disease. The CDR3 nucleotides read TGTGCCAGCTCACTAGCGGGAGATTTAGAGACCCAGTACTTC. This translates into CASSLAGDLETQYF.